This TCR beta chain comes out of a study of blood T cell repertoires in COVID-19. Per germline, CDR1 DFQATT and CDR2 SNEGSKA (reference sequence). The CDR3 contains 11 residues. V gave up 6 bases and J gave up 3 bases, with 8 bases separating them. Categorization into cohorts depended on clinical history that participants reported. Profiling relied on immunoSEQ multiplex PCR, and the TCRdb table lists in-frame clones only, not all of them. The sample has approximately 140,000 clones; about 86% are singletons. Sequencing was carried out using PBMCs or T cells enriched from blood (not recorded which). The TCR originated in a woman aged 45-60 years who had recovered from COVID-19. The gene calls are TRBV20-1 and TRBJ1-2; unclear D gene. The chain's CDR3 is CSALRYYGYTF. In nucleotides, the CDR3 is TGCAGTGCCCTTAGATACTATGGCTACACCTTC.